This T cell receptor beta chain is drawn from a study of preoperative IRX-2 immunotherapy in early breast cancer. Libraries were prepared by immunoSEQ multiplex PCR; TCRdb keeps only in-frame clonotypes and omits some of them. Of tens of thousands of clones in the sample, approximately 80% were seen once. Germline CDR1 and CDR2: WNHNN and SYGVQD (reference sequence). The CDR3 is 14 residues long. V lost 2 bases, J lost 5 bases, and 12 bases lay in between. Treatment of the sample: preoperative locoregional IRX-2 cytokine immunotherapy. Preoperative locoregional IRX-2 cytokine immunotherapy was tested in the phase Ib source study.

Sample: lymph node tissue, taken after IRX-2 immunotherapy. J is TRBJ1-1 and V is TRBV10-1, with TRBD1 as a possible D gene (6 bases). The sequence was collected from a human donor with breast cancer. The CDR3 protein is CASSENRVVTEAFF. The CDR3 DNA follows: TGCGCCAGCAGTGAGAACAGGGTGGTGACTGAAGCTTTCTTT.